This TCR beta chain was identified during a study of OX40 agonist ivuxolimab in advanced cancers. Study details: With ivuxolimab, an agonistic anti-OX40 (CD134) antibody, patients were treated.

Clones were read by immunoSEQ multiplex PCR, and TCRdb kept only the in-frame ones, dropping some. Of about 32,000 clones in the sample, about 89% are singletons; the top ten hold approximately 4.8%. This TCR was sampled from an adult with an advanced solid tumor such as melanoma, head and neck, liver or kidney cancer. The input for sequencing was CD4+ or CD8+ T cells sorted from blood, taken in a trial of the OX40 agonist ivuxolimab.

The CDR3 nucleotides are TGTGCCAGCAGTGAAGCCTCCTACAATGAGCAGTTCTTC. This encodes CASSEASYNEQFF. V usage is TRBV25-1 and J usage is TRBJ2-1; D is unclear. Looked up from germline, CDR1 is MGHDK and CDR2 is SYGVNS. The CDR3 totals 13 residues. Trimming removed 2 bases from V and 0 bases from J, with 2 bases in between.